This T cell receptor beta chain was captured by sequencing in a study of OX40 agonist ivuxolimab in advanced cancers. Study-level background: Dose-escalation subjects each had hepatocellular carcinoma, melanoma, renal cell or head and neck cancer.

Study observations and caveats: Individuals who were partial responders at 0.1-3.0 mg/kg had clonal expansion that ranked among the lowest. Both blood CD4+ and CD8+ T cells showed clonal growth by week 6 at 0.1 to 3.0 mg/kg. Low levels of normalized T-cell clonal expansion also appeared in some nonresponders.

Per germline, CDR1 MNHNS and CDR2 SASEGT. The CDR3 has 13 amino acids. Losses at the gene ends were 6 bases for V and 3 bases for J; bases not matched to a gene: 3. This table comes from immunoSEQ multiplex PCR, and its TCRdb copy is limited to in-frame clones, with some not included. The sample consists of some 60,000 clones, nearly 90% of them appearing once. Note on this clone: Antigen unknown.

The sequence came from an adult with an advanced solid tumor such as melanoma, head and neck, liver or kidney cancer. This chain joins TRBV6-1 and TRBJ1-2; 8 nucleotides match TRBD1. Specimen: CD4+ or CD8+ T cells sorted from blood, collected in a trial of the OX40 agonist ivuxolimab. CDR3 bases: TGTGCCAGCAGGATGACAGGGGACTATGGCTACACCTTC. The encoded protein is CASRMTGDYGYTF.